Each of the 11 T cell receptor beta chains below was sequenced from the same sample in a study of shared clonotypes between healthy human individuals. Naivety among CD8 cells was defined by CD45RO negativity and positive CCR7 selection, thereby excluding terminally differentiated effector memory CD45RA+ cells. Clones were sequenced by immunoSEQ multiplex PCR, and TCRdb holds only the in-frame ones, with some missing. Of roughly 2,000,000 clones in the sample, about 95% were seen once. The sample taken for sequencing was naive CD8+ T cells sorted from blood. These receptors were collected from a man aged 18 to 30 in good health.

This chain connects TRBV7-2 to TRBJ2-5, with TRBD1 matching over 11 bases. Trimming at V came to 1 base and at J to 5 bases, leaving 9 bases not matched to a gene. Germline V gene sequence: CDR1 SGHTA, CDR2 FQGNSA. The CDR3 has 17 residues. The CDR3 sequence: CASSLGDRGWDWETQYF. The CDR3 DNA reads as TGTGCCAGCAGCTTAGGGGACAGGGGGTGGGACTGGGAGACCCAGTACTTC.

V gene TRBV28 combines with J gene TRBJ2-7, with TRBD2 identical over 7 bases. From germline, CDR1 is MDHEN and CDR2 SYDVKM. Trimming removed 5 bases from V and 7 bases from J; junction bases left unmatched: 20. The CDR3 length is 17 residues. The CDR3 reads CASSPSIQRGWDGEQYF. In nucleotides, the CDR3 is TGTGCCAGCAGTCCCAGTATCCAGCGGGGTTGGGATGGGGAGCAGTACTTC.

DNA of the CDR3: TGCGCCAGCAGCCAAGATGACGGGTGGGGAAACACCATATATTTT. As protein: CASSQDDGWGNTIYF. The rearrangement uses TRBV4-1 and TRBJ1-3; D is unresolved. Looked up from germline, CDR1 is MGHRA and CDR2 is YSYEKL. The CDR3 contains 15 residues. The V end was cut by 0 bases, the J end by 4 bases, with 10 bases between.

The chain employs TRBV27 and TRBJ1-1; D ambiguous. Trimming cost V 8 bases and J 0 bases, with 16 bases left between them. The CDR3 is 15 amino acids. Looked up from germline, CDR1 is MNHEY and CDR2 is SMNVEV (reference sequence). The CDR3 reads CASGDVHQVNTEAFF. The CDR3 bases are TGTGCCAGCGGCGACGTACATCAGGTGAACACTGAAGCTTTCTTT.

The V and J genes are TRBV7-2 and TRBJ1-4; possibly TRBD1 for D (6 bases). The CDR3 extends over 14 amino acids. V was shortened by 5 bases and J by 10 bases, with 17 bases between the two germline ends. The germline V gene encodes CDR1 SGHTA and CDR2 FQGNSA. In nucleotides, the CDR3 is TGTGCCAGCAGCCTACCCGGTGGGGGCGGAAAACTGTTTTTT. It translates to CASSLPGGGGKLFF.

J is TRBJ2-1 and V is TRBV4-1; TRBD2 might be the D (5 bases). The CDR3 is made up of 16 amino acids. The germline V gene has CDR1 MGHRA and CDR2 YSYEKL. V lost 1 base, J lost 5 bases, and 15 bases lay in between. The CDR3 DNA reads as TGCGCCAGCAGCCAAGGGGGAGAGGGAATCAACAATGAGCAGTTCTTC. This encodes CASSQGGEGINNEQFF.

This clone was counted a single time. The chain couples TRBV5-4 to TRBJ2-2; D gene ambiguous. The ends were cut back, 1 base at V and 5 bases at J, with 9 bases in the middle. Germline CDR1 and CDR2: SGHNT and YYREEE (reference sequence). The CDR3 has 14 amino acids. CDR3 protein: CASSLKGWTGELFF. CDR3 DNA: TGTGCCAGCAGCTTGAAAGGGTGGACCGGGGAGCTGTTTTTT. Full variable domain (remainder filled in from reference TRBV5-4 and TRBJ2-2): ETGVTQSPTHLIKTRGQQVTLRCSSQSGHNTVSWYQQALGQGPQFIFQYYREEENGRGNFPPRFSGLQFPNYSSELNVNALELDDSALYLCASSLKGWTGELFFGEGSRLTVL.

The chain carries TRBV7-8 and TRBJ2-6; D is unclear. V was pared by 3 bases and J by 4 bases, with 7 bases between. Looked up from germline, CDR1 is SGHVS and CDR2 is FQNEAQ. The CDR3 is 14 residues long. The CDR3: CASSFRRGANVLTF. The CDR3 DNA sequence: TGTGCCAGCAGCTTCCGGCGGGGGGCCAACGTCCTGACTTTC.

This clone came up once. The genes are TRBV29-1 and TRBJ2-2; a possible D gene is TRBD2 (5 bases). Germline CDR1 is SQVTM and CDR2 is ANQGSEA. With 6 bases removed from V and 4 bases from J, the gap between germline ends came to 12 bases. The CDR3 contains 13 residues. CDR3 sequence reads: CSVAGLSTGELFF. The DNA for the CDR3 is TGCAGCGTAGCCGGACTTTCCACCGGGGAGCTGTTTTTT.

This clone was found a few times. V usage is TRBV10-3 and J usage is TRBJ1-2; D possibly corresponds to TRBD1 (5 bases). CDR3 length: 13 amino acids. Per germline, CDR1 ENHRY and CDR2 SYGVKD. The V end lost 3 bases, the J end lost 4 bases, and 9 bases lay between the germline ends. This CDR3 is CAISDGTSYGYTF. CDR3 DNA: TGTGCCATCAGTGACGGGACTAGCTATGGCTACACCTTC.

The chain has TRBV7-6 and TRBJ2-2, with D unresolved. This CDR3 is 17 amino acids long. Germline loops: CDR1 SGHVS, CDR2 FNYEAQ. V was pared by 1 base and J by 0 bases, with 12 bases between. The CDR3 DNA reads TGTGCCAGCAGCTTAGAGAAGAACAGCCCGAACACCGGGGAGCTGTTTTTT. It yields the protein CASSLEKNSPNTGELFF. Complete variable domain (other parts from reference TRBV7-6 and TRBJ2-2): GAGVSQSPRYKVTKRGQDVALRCDPISGHVSLYWYRQALGQGPEFLTYFNYEAQQDKSGLPNDRFSAERPEGSISTLTIQRTEQRDSAMYRCASSLEKNSPNTGELFFGEGSRLTVL.